Presented here are 25 T cell receptor beta chains from one specimen sequenced in a study of blood T cell repertoires in COVID-19. Only in-frame clones appear in the TCRdb table, and some are missing; sequencing was by immunoSEQ multiplex PCR. The table shows over 400,000 clones, with approximately 91% occurring only once. Input material: peripheral blood. Every receptor here comes from a woman in her fifties or sixties with COVID-19, enrolled during active disease.

CDR3 sequence (DNA): TGTGCCAGCAAGGAATCCGGGACAGTTCAGCCCCAGCATTTT. It translates to CASKESGTVQPQHF. The chain has TRBV6-5 and TRBJ1-5; 7 bases line up with TRBD1. Germline V gene lookup returns CDR1 MNHEY and CDR2 SVGAGI. With 7 bases clipped from V and 6 bases from J, the junction kept 9 bases outside the gene matches. The CDR3 runs to 14 residues.

This clone was seen a handful of times. The genes are TRBV5-4 and TRBJ2-3, with 9 bases fitting TRBD1. Germline CDR1 SGHNT, CDR2 YYREEE (reference sequence). Trimming removed 4 bases from V and 6 bases from J; junction bases left unmatched: 9. This CDR3 comprises 15 residues. CDR3 bases: TGTGCCAGCAGCGCGGAACAGGGGGCTTTGGATACGCAGTATTTT. Its protein is CASSAEQGALDTQYF.

This clone was detected once. The chain links TRBV2 to TRBJ1-5; D might be TRBD1 (6 bases). CDR1 is SNHLY and CDR2 is FYNNEI in the germline V gene. CDR3 length: 14 residues. V lost 4 bases and J lost 4, with 11 bases in between. CDR3 protein: CASSVQGGNQPQHF. DNA for the CDR3: TGTGCCAGCAGTGTACAGGGCGGGAATCAGCCCCAGCATTTT. The whole variable domain, filled in from reference TRBV2 and TRBJ1-5, reads EPEVTQTPSHQVTQMGQEVILRCVPISNHLYFYWYRQILGQKVEFLVSFYNNEISEKSEIFDDQFSVERPDGSNFTLKIRSTKLEDSAMYFCASSVQGGNQPQHFGDGTRLSIL.

The chain recombines TRBV5-6 with TRBJ2-7; 12 bases are shared with TRBD1. Losses at the gene ends were 3 bases for V and 5 bases for J; bases not matched to a gene: 3. CDR3 length: 14 amino acids. CDR1 is SGHDT and CDR2 is YYEEEE in the germline V gene. The CDR3 protein is CASSWGTGGDEQYF. The CDR3 DNA reads as TGTGCCAGCAGCTGGGGGACAGGGGGCGACGAGCAGTACTTC.

The rearrangement links TRBV18 to TRBJ1-2; 7 bases align to TRBD1. Germline CDR1 is KGHSH and CDR2 is LQKENI. Losses at the gene ends were 2 bases for V and 4 bases for J; bases not matched to a gene: 7. The CDR3 loop spans 15 amino acids. The CDR3 bases are TGTGCCAGCTCACCAACGGGGACAGACCCCTATGGCTACACCTTC. As protein: CASSPTGTDPYGYTF. Full variable domain (missing parts from reference TRBV18 and TRBJ1-2): NAGVMQNPRHLVRRRGQEARLRCSPMKGHSHVYWYRQLPEEGLKFMVYLQKENIIDESGMPKERFSAEFPKEGPSILRIQQVVRGDSAAYFCASSPTGTDPYGYTFGSGTRLTVV.

The chain has TRBV9 and TRBJ2-1; 10 bases align to TRBD2. The CDR3 spans 18 residues. Germline assignment: CDR1 SGDLS and CDR2 YYNGEE. V was pared by 5 bases and J by 4 bases, with 15 bases of the junction left unmatched. The CDR3 loop is CASRDNPAERGGYNEQFF. The CDR3 nucleotides read TGTGCCAGCAGGGATAACCCCGCCGAGCGGGGGGGATACAATGAGCAGTTCTTC.

This chain joins TRBV5-1 and TRBJ1-1, with TRBD1 matching over 7 bases. Germline CDR1 reads SGHRS; CDR2 reads YFSETQ. V lost 2 bases, J lost 7 bases, and 2 bases stayed unmatched. This CDR3 is 12 amino acids long. The CDR3 sequence: CASSLRQGEAFF. The CDR3 bases are TGCGCCAGCAGCTTAAGACAGGGTGAAGCTTTCTTT.

The chain couples TRBV30 to TRBJ2-7; TRBD1 matches at 7 bases. The CDR3 runs 17 residues. Germline V gives CDR1 GTSNPN, CDR2 SVGIG (reference sequence). V was clipped by 0 bases and J by 5 bases; unmatched bases: 16. The CDR3, as DNA: TGTGCCTGGAGTGTAGGGGCAATAGGGGGTCAGGGGGACGAGCAGTACTTC. It codes for CAWSVGAIGGQGDEQYF.

The V call is TRBV2, the J call TRBJ1-5; 9 nucleotides match TRBD1. The V and J ends lost 4 bases and 6 bases, in that order; junction bases with no gene match: 7. CDR3 size: 15 residues. Germline-derived CDR1 and CDR2 are SNHLY and FYNNEI. DNA for the CDR3: TGTGCCAGCAGTGCGGGACAGGGATATACTCAGCCCCAGCATTTT. This translates into CASSAGQGYTQPQHF.

This chain joins TRBV24-1 and TRBJ2-5; D is perhaps TRBD2 (7 bases). Germline V CDR1 and CDR2: KGHDR, SFDVKD. V dropped 4 bases and J dropped 4 bases, with 9 bases sitting between them. This CDR3 spans 13 amino acids. The CDR3 DNA reads as TGTGCCACCAGTGAGAGGGGGGGAGAGACCCAGTACTTC. The encoded protein is CATSERGGETQYF.

This chain joins TRBV6-5 and TRBJ1-1; no clear D. From germline, CDR1 is MNHEY and CDR2 SVGAGI. The CDR3 contains 14 residues. Trimming took off 6 bases at V and 4 bases at J, with 15 bases between the two ends. This CDR3 is CASRRQPMGTEAFF. CDR3 nucleotides: TGTGCCAGCAGGAGACAACCTATGGGCACTGAAGCTTTCTTT.

The V call is TRBV6-2 or TRBV6-3, the J call TRBJ2-7; D perhaps matches TRBD2 (7 bases). The CDR3 extends over 16 amino acids. V was clipped by 1 base and J by 1 base, with 14 bases between them. CDR1 MNHEY and CDR2 SVGEGT come from the germline V gene. CDR3 protein: CASSYLAGALSYEQYF. In nucleotides, the CDR3 is TGTGCCAGCAGTTACTTGGCGGGGGCCCTATCCTACGAGCAGTACTTC.

This clone was seen only once. This sequence joins TRBV19 and TRBJ1-1; TRBD1 matches at 8 bases. Germline values: CDR1 LNHDA, CDR2 SQIVND (reference sequence). The CDR3 covers 14 residues. V lost 5 bases, J lost 1 base, and 3 bases stayed unmatched. Written as DNA, the CDR3 is TGTGCCAGTAGTTACGGACAGGGGAACACTGAAGCTTTCTTT. Protein: CASSYGQGNTEAFF. Using reference TRBV19 and TRBJ1-1 for the parts outside the CDR3, the full variable domain is DGGITQSPKYLFRKEGQNVTLSCEQNLNHDAMYWYRQDPGQGLRLIYYSQIVNDFQKGDIAEGYSVSREKKESFPLTVTSAQKNPTAFYLCASSYGQGNTEAFFGQGTRLTVV.

The chain carries TRBV7-3 and TRBJ2-1; D is undetermined. CDR1 and CDR2 from the germline V gene are SGHTA and FQGTGA. V was clipped by 8 bases and J by 7 bases, with 12 bases between them. This CDR3 has 12 residues. For the CDR3, the DNA is TGTGCCAGCGAGGCGGAGAGTAATGAGCAGTTCTTC. As protein: CASEAESNEQFF. The whole variable domain, filled in from reference TRBV7-3 and TRBJ2-1, reads GAGVSQTPSNKVTEKGKYVELRCDPISGHTALYWYRQSLGQGPEFLIYFQGTGAADDSGLPNDRFFAVRPEGSVSTLKIQRTERGDSAVYLCASEAESNEQFFGPGTRLTVL.

The CDR3 sequence is CASTLSGGTSYEQYF. The CDR3 nucleotides read TGTGCCAGCACCCTTAGCGGGGGGACCTCCTACGAGCAGTACTTC. The gene calls are TRBV7-2 and TRBJ2-7, with 10 bases matching TRBD2. This CDR3 is built from 15 residues. CDR1 and CDR2 (germline): SGHTA, FQGNSA. Trimming cost V 7 bases and J 0 bases; bases outside gene matches: 6.

The rearrangement links TRBV6-5 to TRBJ1-3; D unclear. V lost 3 bases to trimming and J lost 0 bases, with 9 bases between them. Looked up from germline, CDR1 is MNHEY and CDR2 is SVGAGI. This CDR3 is 15 amino acids long. The CDR3 loop reads CASSYGSFSGNTIYF. Written as DNA, the CDR3 is TGTGCCAGCAGTTATGGCAGTTTCTCTGGAAACACCATATATTTT.

The chain links TRBV7-8 to TRBJ1-3; possible D gene TRBD1, 5 bases. The germline V and J ends were trimmed by 3 bases and 2 bases, with 14 bases remaining between them. Germline V gene data show CDR1 as SGHVS and CDR2 as FQNEAQ. The CDR3 length is 16 residues. Written as DNA, the CDR3 is TGTGCCAGCAGCTTGGTGGGGGGTTTCGCTGGAAACACCATATATTTT. The encoded protein is CASSLVGGFAGNTIYF.

This chain links TRBV5-6 with TRBJ1-6; 7 bases are a match to TRBD1. Germline V CDR1 and CDR2: SGHDT, YYEEEE. Trimming took 7 bases from V and 5 from J; bases not matched to a gene: 9. This CDR3 contains 15 residues. The CDR3 sequence: CASSRTGLNNSPLHF. CDR3 nucleotide sequence: TGTGCCAGCTCTCGGACAGGCCTAAATAATTCACCCCTCCACTTT.

This sequence joins TRBV19 and TRBJ2-3; 7 bases are a match to TRBD1. V shed 5 bases and J 1 base; nucleotides not matched to a gene: 12. The germline V gene has CDR1 LNHDA and CDR2 SQIVND (reference sequence). This CDR3 is 17 amino acids long. DNA for the CDR3: TGTGCCAGTAGTTCCACCACTTACGGGACAGGCACAGATACGCAGTATTTT. It encodes CASSSTTYGTGTDTQYF. The full variable domain, completed using reference TRBV19 and TRBJ2-3, is DGGITQSPKYLFRKEGQNVTLSCEQNLNHDAMYWYRQDPGQGLRLIYYSQIVNDFQKGDIAEGYSVSREKKESFPLTVTSAQKNPTAFYLCASSSTTYGTGTDTQYFGPGTRLTVL.

The chain joins TRBV24-1 to TRBJ2-1; D uncertain. V was shortened by 2 bases and J by 3 bases, with 4 bases between the two germline ends. There are 13 residues in the CDR3. Germline V gene lookup returns CDR1 KGHDR and CDR2 SFDVKD. In nucleotides, the CDR3 is TGTGCCACCAGTGATTCACACTACAATGAGCAGTTCTTC. Protein sequence: CATSDSHYNEQFF.

This chain links TRBV18 with TRBJ2-6; 11 bases map to TRBD1. V trimming: 3 bases; J trimming: 0 bases; junction bases outside the gene matches: 4. This CDR3 has 18 residues. Germline V gene sequence: CDR1 KGHSH, CDR2 LQKENI. The CDR3, as DNA: TGTGCCAGCTCACCGGACAGGGGGCTCGGCTCTGGGGCCAACGTCCTGACTTTC. It specifies CASSPDRGLGSGANVLTF.

This chain uses TRBV28 with TRBJ1-2; tentatively, D is TRBD1 (5 bases). The V end was cut by 1 base, the J end by 0 bases, with 18 bases between. CDR1 is MDHEN and CDR2 is SYDVKM in the germline V gene. The CDR3 length is 18 residues. The CDR3 DNA reads as TGTGCCAGCAGTTTATCTCTCCCGGGGGGGGGAGCTAACTATGGCTACACCTTC. Amino acids: CASSLSLPGGGANYGYTF.

The V and J genes are TRBV9 and TRBJ1-1, with unresolved D. CDR3 size: 13 residues. With 0 bases removed from V and 6 bases from J, the gap between germline ends came to 9 bases. Germline assignment: CDR1 SGDLS and CDR2 YYNGEE. DNA of the CDR3: TGTGCCAGCAGCGTAGACCTGGGCTCTGAAGCTTTCTTT. It translates to CASSVDLGSEAFF.

The chain combines TRBV28 with TRBJ1-6; 7 nucleotides align to TRBD1. Germline V gives CDR1 MDHEN, CDR2 SYDVKM. Unmatched junction bases numbered 6, after V lost 4 bases and J lost 0 bases. This CDR3 is built from 17 residues. The CDR3 nucleotides read TGTGCCAGCAGTTACTCGGGACAGAGCTCCTATAATTCACCCCTCCACTTT. Translation gives CASSYSGQSSYNSPLHF. Complete variable domain (other parts from reference TRBV28 and TRBJ1-6): DVKVTQSSRYLVKRTGEKVFLECVQDMDHENMFWYRQDPGLGLRLIYFSYDVKMKEKGDIPEGYSVSREKKERFSLILESASTNQTSMYLCASSYSGQSSYNSPLHFGNGTRLTVT.

This clone was seen just once. The chain couples TRBV24-1 to TRBJ2-3; D call uncertain. Germline V gene data show CDR1 as KGHDR and CDR2 as SFDVKD. Trimming shortened V by 9 bases and J by 2 bases, and 11 bases separated the two germline ends. This CDR3 has 13 residues. The CDR3 spells CATAVEDTDTQYF. The CDR3, as DNA: TGTGCCACCGCGGTTGAGGACACAGATACGCAGTATTTT.